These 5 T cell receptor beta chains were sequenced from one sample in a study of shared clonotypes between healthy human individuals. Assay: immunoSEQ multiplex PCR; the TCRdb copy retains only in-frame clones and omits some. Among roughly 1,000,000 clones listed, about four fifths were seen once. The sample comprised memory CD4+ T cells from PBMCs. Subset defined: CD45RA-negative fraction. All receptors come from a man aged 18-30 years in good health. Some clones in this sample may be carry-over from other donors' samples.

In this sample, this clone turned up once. The chain's CDR3 is CAWSVQGVNEKLFF. In DNA, the CDR3 is TGTGCCTGGAGTGTACAGGGTGTTAATGAAAAACTGTTTTTT. The rearrangement joins TRBV30 to TRBJ1-4, with D possibly TRBD1 on 6 matching bases. Germline CDR1 is GTSNPN and CDR2 is SVGIG (reference sequence). This CDR3 has 14 amino acids. V lost 0 bases, J lost 4 bases, and 9 bases lay in between.

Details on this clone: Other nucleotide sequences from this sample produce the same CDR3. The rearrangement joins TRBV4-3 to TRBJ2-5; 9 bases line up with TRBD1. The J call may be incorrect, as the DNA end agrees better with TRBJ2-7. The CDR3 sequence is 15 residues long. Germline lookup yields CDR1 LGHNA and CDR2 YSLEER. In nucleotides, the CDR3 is TGCGCCAGCAGCCAGAGACAGGGGGGACCAAACGAGCAGTACTTC. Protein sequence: CASSQRQGGPNEQYF.

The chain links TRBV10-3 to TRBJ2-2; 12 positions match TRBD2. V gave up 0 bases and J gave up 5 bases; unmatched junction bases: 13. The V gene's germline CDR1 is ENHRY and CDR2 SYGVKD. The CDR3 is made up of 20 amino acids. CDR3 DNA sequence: TGTGCCATCAGTGAGTCTCTACGACTACTAGCGGGAGGTCGAACCGGGGAGCTGTTTTTT. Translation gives CAISESLRLLAGGRTGELFF.

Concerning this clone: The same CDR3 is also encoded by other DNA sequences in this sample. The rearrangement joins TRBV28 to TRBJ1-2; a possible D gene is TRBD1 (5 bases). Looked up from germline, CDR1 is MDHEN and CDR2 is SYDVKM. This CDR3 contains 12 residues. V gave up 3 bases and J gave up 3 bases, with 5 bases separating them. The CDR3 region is CASSFRDYGYTF. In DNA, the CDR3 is TGTGCCAGCAGTTTCAGGGACTATGGCTACACCTTC.

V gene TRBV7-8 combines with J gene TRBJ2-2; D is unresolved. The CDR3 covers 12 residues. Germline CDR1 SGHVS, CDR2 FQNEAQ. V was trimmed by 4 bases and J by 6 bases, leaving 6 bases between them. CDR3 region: CASSSYSGELFF. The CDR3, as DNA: TGTGCCAGCAGCTCGTACTCCGGGGAGCTGTTTTTT.